This entry lists 16 T cell receptor beta chains sequenced from one sample in a study of naive and memory T cell subsets. Findings and limits, study-wide: Especially in CD8 cells, naive repertoires contained a few larger clonotypes, possibly CD45RA-re-expressing memory cells.

No antigen has been assigned to these receptors. Both TRBC1 and TRBC2 were covered by a beta constant-region primer of two equimolar oligonucleotides. Four rounds of PCR amplified the ligated cDNA using nested alpha and beta constant-region primers plus SP2. TCRdb re-called the UMI-ligation and nested PCR reads with MiXCR, one entry per CDR3 protein. The sample consists of roughly 140,000 distinct CDR3 sequences, 15% to 25% of them appearing once. Sequencing used naive CD8+ T cells from blood. The source is a human donor in good health.

The table lists this clonotype with a few counts. J is TRBJ2-7 and V is TRBV11-3; D is unresolved. The CDR3 spans 15 residues. V lost 1 base and J 2 bases, leaving 12 bases between the germline ends. Per the germline V gene, CDR1 is SGHNT and CDR2 is YENEEA. The CDR3 region is CASSLGRDGTYEQYF. In DNA form, the CDR3 reads TGTGCCAGCAGCTTAGGCCGAGACGGTACCTACGAGCAGTACTTC.

This clonotype was counted once. The chain links TRBV27 to TRBJ1-5; D possibly corresponds to TRBD1 (5 bases). The CDR3 sequence is 14 residues long. V was trimmed by 8 bases and J by 4 bases, leaving 15 bases between them. Germline V gene data show CDR1 as MNHEY and CDR2 as SMNVEV (reference sequence). This chain's CDR3 is CASSPGRINQPQHF. The CDR3 region has the DNA TGTGCCAGCTCACCGGGGCGAATAAATCAGCCCCAGCATTTT.

CDR3 coding DNA: TGTGCCAGCAGTTACTCCACCTGGGGAGGGACCGGGGAGCTGTTTTTT. Its translation: CASSYSTWGGTGELFF. The chain couples TRBV6-5 to TRBJ2-2; 7 positions agree with TRBD2. V dropped 0 bases and J dropped 5; count of bases not matched to a gene: 6. Germline-derived CDR1 and CDR2 are MNHEY and SVGAGI. This CDR3 contains 16 residues.

The chain recombines TRBV7-2 with TRBJ2-7; D unclear. The V end lost 5 bases, the J end lost 4 bases, and 9 bases lay between the germline ends. The germline CDR1 and CDR2 sequences are SGHTA and FQGNSA. The CDR3 consists of 12 residues. This CDR3 is CASSPSLYEQYF. CDR3 in DNA: TGTGCCAGCAGCCCTAGTTTGTACGAGCAGTACTTC.

This clonotype has more than one count but fewer than ten. This chain uses TRBV4-3 with TRBJ2-1; 9 bases are shared with TRBD2. V trimming: 0 bases; J trimming: 7 bases; junction bases outside the gene matches: 10. CDR1 is LGHNA, CDR2 YSLEER, per germline. This CDR3 comprises 17 residues. CDR3 region: CASSQEAAGGPGNEQFF. In DNA, the CDR3 is TGCGCCAGCAGCCAAGAGGCGGCGGGAGGGCCGGGGAATGAGCAGTTCTTC.

This clonotype was recorded a few times. J is TRBJ2-7 and V is TRBV28, with D unclear. The CDR3 is 14 amino acids. CDR1 and CDR2 (germline): MDHEN, SYDVKM. The V gene lost 6 bases and the J gene lost 1 base, with 13 bases spanning the gap. CDR3 coding DNA: TGTGCCAGCAGCACCGATCCCGAATCCTACGAGCAGTACTTC. Its protein is CASSTDPESYEQYF.

This clonotype showed up many times. The chain joins TRBV27 to TRBJ2-7; no definite D call. CDR1 and CDR2 (germline): MNHEY, SMNVEV (reference sequence). This CDR3 contains 13 residues. V lost 0 bases and J lost 4, with 7 bases in between. In nucleotides, the CDR3 is TGTGCCAGCAGTTTATCGTCACGATACGAGCAGTACTTC. This translates into CASSLSSRYEQYF.

The rearrangement joins TRBV30 to TRBJ2-7, with 7 bases aligning to TRBD2. With V trimmed by 4 bases and J by 0 bases, 6 bases remained unmatched. The CDR3 runs to 14 residues. The germline gives CDR1 GTSNPN, CDR2 SVGIG (reference sequence). CDR3 amino acids: CAWKSGTHSYEQYF. DNA for the CDR3: TGTGCCTGGAAGAGCGGGACCCACTCCTACGAGCAGTACTTC.

V gene TRBV29-1 combines with J gene TRBJ2-2; either TRBD1 or TRBD2 may supply D (6 bases each). Germline V gene sequence: CDR1 SQVTM, CDR2 ANQGSEA. V was clipped by 4 bases and J by 7 bases, with 10 bases between them. This CDR3 has 12 amino acids. The CDR3 DNA reads as TGCAGCGTTGTACAGGGAGGCGGGGAGCTGTTTTTT. This encodes CSVVQGGGELFF.

The rearrangement links TRBV12-5 to TRBJ2-5; TRBD1 aligns across 7 bases. CDR3 length equals 16 residues. V shed 0 bases and J 3 bases; nucleotides not matched to a gene: 7. The germline V gene encodes CDR1 LGHNT and CDR2 FRNRAP. The CDR3 DNA follows: TGTGCTAGTGGTTTGGTGGTGACAGGGACCGAAGAGACCCAGTACTTC. This encodes CASGLVVTGTEETQYF.

V is TRBV4-1 and J is TRBJ2-3; TRBD2 agrees at 11 bases. Germline CDR1 and CDR2: MGHRA and YSYEKL. With 5 bases clipped from V and 6 bases from J, the junction kept 13 bases outside the gene matches. The CDR3 is made up of 17 amino acids. The CDR3 bases are TGCGCCAGCAGCTTTTCGACTAGCGGGATCTTGGGGGATACGCAGTATTTT. Its translation is CASSFSTSGILGDTQYF.

V is TRBV7-8 and J is TRBJ1-2; D is unresolved. The CDR3 totals 13 residues. V shed 5 bases and J shed 2 bases, with 9 bases lying between them. Germline CDR1 is SGHVS and CDR2 is FQNEAQ. Here the CDR3 reads CASSHWQNYGYTF. CDR3 in DNA: TGTGCCAGCAGCCACTGGCAGAACTATGGCTACACCTTC. The full variable domain, completed using reference TRBV7-8 and TRBJ1-2, is GAGVSQSPRYKVAKRGQDVALRCDPISGHVSLFWYQQALGQGPEFLTYFQNEAQLDKSGLPSDRFFAERPEGSVSTLKIQRTQQEDSAVYLCASSHWQNYGYTFGSGTRLTVV.

The chain is built from TRBV28 and TRBJ2-7; 9 positions match TRBD2. CDR3 length: 14 amino acids. From germline, CDR1 is MDHEN and CDR2 SYDVKM. The V segment lost 3 bases and the J segment 5 bases; nucleotides outside the gene matches: 5. CDR3 sequence: CASSFLAGVHEQYF. DNA for the CDR3: TGTGCCAGCAGTTTTTTAGCGGGAGTACACGAGCAGTACTTC.

This clonotype has only a few counts. The chain combines TRBV13 with TRBJ2-3; the D gene is possibly TRBD1 (5 bases). The CDR3 runs 15 residues. The germline V gene encodes CDR1 PRHDT and CDR2 FYEKMQ (reference sequence). V lost 0 bases and J lost 2, with 9 bases in between. The CDR3 region has the DNA TGTGCCAGCAGCTTAGGGACAGAATTCACAGATACGCAGTATTTT. It is translated as CASSLGTEFTDTQYF.

V usage is TRBV28 and J usage is TRBJ2-2; 9 nucleotides agree with TRBD2. The CDR3 has 13 amino acids. Germline loops: CDR1 MDHEN, CDR2 SYDVKM. J gave up 5 bases and V 8 bases, and 3 bases lay outside the gene matches. As DNA, the CDR3 is TGTGCCAGCGGGCTAGCGGGAACCGGGGAGCTGTTTTTT. Its protein is CASGLAGTGELFF.

This chain joins TRBV28 and TRBJ2-1; D gene uncertain. Trimming pared 5 bases from V and 0 bases from J, leaving 23 bases between. Germline V gives CDR1 MDHEN, CDR2 SYDVKM. CDR3 length: 19 residues. CDR3 protein: CASSPGMGFQKSSYNEQFF. The CDR3 DNA sequence: TGTGCCAGCAGTCCCGGAATGGGGTTTCAGAAGAGCTCCTACAATGAGCAGTTCTTC.